The 24 T cell receptor beta chains listed next were all sequenced from one sample in a study of blood T cell repertoires in COVID-19. Using immunoSEQ multiplex PCR, the repertoire was profiled, and TCRdb retains in-frame clones only, with some absent. This table has more than 200,000 clones, less than 90% appearing once. The sequenced sample was peripheral blood. The receptor set was obtained from a man aged 25-45 years with active or convalescent COVID-19.

V is TRBV7-3 and J is TRBJ2-4; 7 nucleotides agree with TRBD2. The germline V gene has CDR1 SGHTA and CDR2 FQGTGA. J lost 6 bases, V lost 0 bases, and 8 bases had no gene match. This CDR3 spans 16 amino acids. CDR3 sequence: CASSLTGGGLRNIQYF. CDR3 sequence (DNA): TGTGCCAGCAGCTTAACGGGCGGGGGTTTGAGAAACATTCAGTACTTC.

A few counts support this clone. This rearrangement joins TRBV6-5 to TRBJ1-4; no clear D gene. Trimming shortened V by 8 bases and J by 8 bases, and 12 bases separated the two germline ends. Germline V gene sequence: CDR1 MNHEY, CDR2 SVGAGI. The CDR3 runs to 12 residues. CDR3 sequence: CASSPGSEKLFF. CDR3 nucleotide sequence: TGTGCCAGCTCCCCGGGGTCCGAAAAACTGTTTTTT.

The V call is TRBV9, the J call TRBJ2-7; the D is unclear. V was clipped by 0 bases and J by 0 bases, with 13 bases between them. The CDR3 loop spans 16 amino acids. Looked up from germline, CDR1 is SGDLS and CDR2 is YYNGEE. In DNA form, the CDR3 reads TGTGCCAGCAGCGTAGGCGGTCTGGATCTCTCCTACGAGCAGTACTTC. Its translation is CASSVGGLDLSYEQYF.

V and J are TRBV4-1 and TRBJ2-7, with 9 bases lining up with TRBD1. This CDR3 is built from 15 residues. The ends lost 4 bases at V and 4 bases at J; junction bases unmatched: 8. The V gene's germline CDR1 is MGHRA and CDR2 YSYEKL. The DNA for the CDR3 is TGCGCCAGCAGCCCCGCGGGACAGGGTCTTTACGAGCAGTACTTC. This codes for CASSPAGQGLYEQYF.

As concerns this clone: Germline and junction disagree at one end, which may indicate a read error. The chain uses TRBV6-2 or TRBV6-3 and TRBJ2-6, with D possibly being TRBD2 (7 bases). The germline CDR1 and CDR2 sequences are MNHEY and SVGEGT. This CDR3 has 15 residues. The CDR3 region has the DNA TGTGCCAGCAGTCAATATGGACGGGGGGCCAATGTCCTGACTTTC. This codes for CASSQYGRGANVLTF.

The V and J genes are TRBV28 and TRBJ2-6; D might be TRBD1 (6 bases). From germline, CDR1 is MDHEN and CDR2 SYDVKM. The CDR3 covers 17 residues. V was pared by 4 bases and J by 3 bases, with 16 bases between. CDR3 nucleotide sequence: TGTGCCAGCAGTTCCAAACAGGGTTTGGGTGGGGCCAACGTCCTGACTTTC. It yields the protein CASSSKQGLGGANVLTF.

The gene calls are TRBV5-4 and TRBJ2-6; TRBD1 might be the D (5 bases). The CDR3 loop spans 15 amino acids. Germline V CDR1 and CDR2: SGHNT, YYREEE (reference sequence). Trimming cost V 3 bases and J 2 bases, with 9 bases left between them. CDR3 bases: TGTGCCAGCAGCTCGCAGGGCCCTGGGGCCAACGTCCTGACTTTC. This translates into CASSSQGPGANVLTF.

The chain is built from TRBV15 and TRBJ2-3; 11 bases line up with TRBD2. The germline gives CDR1 LNHNV, CDR2 YYDKDF (reference sequence). CDR3 size: 17 residues. V lost 0 bases, J lost 0 bases, and 2 bases stayed unmatched. Here the CDR3 DNA reads TGTGCCACCAGCAGAGATAGCGGGGGGGTTAGCACAGATACGCAGTATTTT. It translates to CATSRDSGGVSTDTQYF.

CDR3 loop: CASSSNSGTGELFF. CDR3 bases: TGTGCCAGCAGCTCCAACAGCGGCACCGGGGAGCTGTTTTTT. The chain recombines TRBV7-2 with TRBJ2-2; possibly TRBD2 for D (5 bases). With 4 bases removed from V and 4 bases from J, the gap between germline ends came to 10 bases. The CDR3 length is 14 residues. From germline, CDR1 is SGHTA and CDR2 FQGNSA.

The V call is TRBV4-1, the J call TRBJ2-7; a weak D match, TRBD1 (6 bases). Germline V CDR1 and CDR2: MGHRA, YSYEKL. The ends were cut back, 5 bases at V and 6 bases at J, with 17 bases in the middle. The CDR3 contains 14 residues. The CDR3 protein is CASSETATGGEQYF. The DNA for the CDR3 is TGCGCCAGCAGCGAAACGGCGACAGGAGGCGAGCAGTACTTC.

The chain combines TRBV24-1 with TRBJ2-5; 12 bases line up with TRBD2. Trimming removed 3 bases from V and 5 bases from J; junction bases left unmatched: 9. CDR3 length: 17 amino acids. CDR1 and CDR2 from the germline V gene are KGHDR and SFDVKD. CDR3 nucleotide sequence: TGTGCCACCAGTGATAGGACTAGCGGGGATATTAGGGAGACCCAGTACTTC. Translation gives CATSDRTSGDIRETQYF.

The chain combines TRBV12-1 with TRBJ1-3. TRBV12-1 constitutes a pseudogene. The CDR3 runs to 15 residues. The CDR3 loop is CASSFRWRTGNTIYF. In nucleotides, the CDR3 is TGTGCCAGCAGCTTTCGGTGGAGGACTGGAAACACCATATATTTT.

The genes are TRBV6-5 and TRBJ2-7, with D unclear. Germline V CDR1 and CDR2: MNHEY, SVGAGI. The V end lost 7 bases, the J end lost 0 bases, and 13 bases lay between the germline ends. The CDR3 is 14 residues long. The CDR3 spells CASTRGLYSYEQYF. As DNA, the CDR3 is TGTGCCAGCACCAGAGGCCTATACTCCTACGAGCAGTACTTC.

This chain joins TRBV5-5 and TRBJ1-5, with 9 bases identical to TRBD1. The CDR3 has 18 residues. CDR1 SGHKS and CDR2 YYEKEE come from the germline V gene (reference sequence). The trim removed 4 bases at V and 6 bases at J, leaving 17 bases unmatched. The CDR3 sequence is CASSGFTGQGPGSQPQHF. The CDR3 DNA is TGTGCCAGCAGCGGGTTTACCGGACAGGGGCCGGGTTCTCAGCCCCAGCATTTT. Full variable domain (outside the CDR3, taken from reference TRBV5-5 and TRBJ1-5): DAGVTQSPTHLIKTRGQQVTLRCSPISGHKSVSWYQQVLGQGPQFIFQYYEKEERGRGNFPDRFSARQFPNYSSELNVNALLLGDSALYLCASSGFTGQGPGSQPQHFGDGTRLSIL.

The chain uses TRBV4-3 and TRBJ1-4; the D gene is possibly TRBD1 (6 bases). The CDR3 spans 16 residues. Germline CDR1 and CDR2: LGHNA and YSLEER. V was shortened by 0 bases and J by 8 bases, with 16 bases between the two germline ends. CDR3 region: CASSQDNVGRGEKLFF. The CDR3 nucleotides read TGCGCCAGCAGCCAAGATAACGTTGGCAGGGGAGAAAAACTGTTTTTT.

The chain links TRBV20-1 to TRBJ1-2, with a possible D match to TRBD1 (5 bases). Germline V gives CDR1 DFQATT, CDR2 SNEGSKA (reference sequence). The CDR3 is 15 amino acids. Trimming left V 3 bases short and J 5 bases short, with 19 bases between. The CDR3 is CSASRRGAFQYGYTF. CDR3 DNA: TGCAGTGCTAGTAGGCGGGGCGCCTTCCAGTATGGCTACACCTTC.

The rearrangement joins TRBV18 to TRBJ1-3; no clear D. The ends were cut back, 6 bases at V and 2 bases at J, with 11 bases in the middle. The CDR3 runs 14 residues. Germline V gene sequence: CDR1 KGHSH, CDR2 LQKENI. CDR3 sequence: CASSPTQTGNTIYF. The CDR3 DNA sequence: TGTGCCAGCTCCCCGACACAGACTGGAAACACCATATATTTT.

This sequence joins TRBV11-1 and TRBJ2-7; tentative D call: TRBD1 (6 bases). Trimming removed 5 bases at V and 2 bases at J, with 13 bases between. CDR3 length: 14 residues. The V gene's germline CDR1 is SGHAT and CDR2 FQDESV (reference sequence). CDR3 protein: CASSRSGTTYEQYF. The CDR3 nucleotides read TGTGCCAGCAGCCGTTCCGGGACAACCTACGAGCAGTACTTC.

J is TRBJ1-2 and V is TRBV27; 8 bases agree with TRBD1. V was clipped by 6 bases and J by 2 bases; unmatched bases: 5. This CDR3 is built from 14 residues. Germline CDR1 and CDR2: MNHEY and SMNVEV (reference sequence). The CDR3 loop reads CASRPGQANYGYTF. The CDR3 nucleotides read TGTGCCAGCAGACCGGGACAGGCCAACTATGGCTACACCTTC.

This chain connects TRBV5-1 to TRBJ2-2; D possibly corresponds to TRBD2 (6 bases). The germline CDR1 and CDR2 sequences are SGHRS and YFSETQ. CDR3 length equals 16 residues. V lost 4 bases and J lost 2, with 15 bases in between. Here the CDR3 DNA reads TGCGCCAGCAGCCCGATTAGCGGAGGTAACACCGGGGAGCTGTTTTTT. Protein sequence: CASSPISGGNTGELFF.

This CDR3 is CASSQGQGTSSGNTIYF. The DNA for the CDR3 is TGCGCCAGCAGCCAAGGCCAGGGGACCAGCTCTGGAAACACCATATATTTT. The gene calls are TRBV4-3 and TRBJ1-3, with D perhaps matching TRBD1 (6 bases). Germline CDR1 LGHNA, CDR2 YSLEER. The CDR3 extends over 17 amino acids. Trimming removed 1 base at V and 0 bases at J, with 13 bases between.

The CDR3 bases are TGTGCCAGCAAGGGACTAGCGGGGGGCATGGGGCAGGAGACCCAGTACTTC. This gives the protein CASKGLAGGMGQETQYF. The chain employs TRBV2 and TRBJ2-5; 15 bases match TRBD2. With 7 bases clipped from V and 5 bases from J, the junction kept 11 bases outside the gene matches. The CDR3 is 17 amino acids. Germline loops: CDR1 SNHLY, CDR2 FYNNEI.

Here the CDR3 DNA reads TGCGCCAGCAGCCACGGGGGGGGCGAGGATGAGCAGTTCTTC. Amino acids: CASSHGGGEDEQFF. The chain couples TRBV4-1 to TRBJ2-1, with 8 bases aligning to TRBD2. J was trimmed by 8 bases and V by 3 bases; bases with no gene match: 6. Looked up from germline, CDR1 is MGHRA and CDR2 is YSYEKL. The CDR3 covers 14 residues.

J is TRBJ1-5 and V is TRBV30; D may be TRBD1 (6 bases). CDR1 GTSNPN and CDR2 SVGIG come from the germline V gene (reference sequence). The CDR3 runs to 15 residues. Trimming took 1 base from V and 6 from J, leaving 16 bases between them. The CDR3 nucleotides read TGTGCCTGGAGTGGGAAGGGGGTATCGGGTCAGCCCCAGCATTTT. Its protein is CAWSGKGVSGQPQHF.